The 29 T cell receptor beta chains below come from one sample, sequenced in a study of cytomegalovirus exposure and HLA in healthy donors. In the PCR, 60 Vbeta and 13 Jbeta primers were used. Assay: immunoSEQ multiplex PCR; the TCRdb copy retains only in-frame clones and omits some. Among 150,000 or so clones, roughly 9.7% were seen once, and the ten largest hold roughly 1.9%. The sequenced material came from PBMCs. These receptors originate from a man between 45 and 60 years old in good health and CMV-seronegative.

CDR3 bases: TGCGCCAGCAGTCAATCGGGGGGGGGACAGGACACTCACGAGCAGTACTTC. Translating gives CASSQSGGGQDTHEQYF. The genes are TRBV23-1 and TRBJ2-7, with a weak D call TRBD1 (8 bases). TRBV23-1 is annotated as an ORF whose role is uncertain. The V end lost 0 bases, the J end lost 5 bases, and 20 bases lay between the germline ends. This CDR3 region has 17 residues.

The chain uses TRBV2 and TRBJ2-7; 7 bases are shared with TRBD2. The V and J ends lost 5 bases and 4 bases, in that order; junction bases with no gene match: 8. Germline lookup yields CDR1 SNHLY and CDR2 FYNNEI. The CDR3 length is 14 residues. CDR3 in amino acids: CASSLVAGEYEQYF. The CDR3 DNA reads as TGTGCCAGCAGTCTTGTTGCGGGAGAGTACGAGCAGTACTTC.

The chain recombines TRBV19 with TRBJ1-5, with D possibly matching TRBD1 (5 bases). The germline V and J ends were trimmed by 7 bases and 3 bases, with 13 bases remaining between them. The germline gives CDR1 LNHDA, CDR2 SQIVND (reference sequence). This CDR3 comprises 14 residues. DNA of the CDR3: TGTGCCAGTACAACCCGGGACTTCAATCAGCCCCAGCATTTT. This codes for CASTTRDFNQPQHF. Combining the CDR3 with reference TRBV19 and TRBJ1-5 gives the whole variable domain DGGITQSPKYLFRKEGQNVTLSCEQNLNHDAMYWYRQDPGQGLRLIYYSQIVNDFQKGDIAEGYSVSREKKESFPLTVTSAQKNPTAFYLCASTTRDFNQPQHFGDGTRLSIL.

This clone has more than one count but fewer than ten. V usage is TRBV7-9 and J usage is TRBJ2-3, with 10 bases identical to TRBD2. Germline V lookup: CDR1 SEHNR, CDR2 FQNEAQ (reference sequence). V shed 9 bases, J shed 0 bases, and the junction held 3 bases outside the gene matches. The CDR3 has 14 amino acids. In DNA form, the CDR3 reads TGTGCCAGTTTAGCGGGGGGCAGCACAGATACGCAGTATTTT. Residues: CASLAGGSTDTQYF.

The sample holds a few counts of this clone. J is TRBJ1-1 and V is TRBV2, with D perhaps matching TRBD1 (5 bases). The CDR3 covers 16 residues. Germline CDR1 is SNHLY and CDR2 is FYNNEI. The V gene lost 2 bases and the J gene lost 6 bases, with 19 bases spanning the gap. The CDR3 coding sequence is TGTGCCAGCAGTGAAACCTGGGCAGGGTCTAACCCTGAAGCTTTCTTT. This translates into CASSETWAGSNPEAFF. The complete variable domain, with remaining parts taken from reference TRBV2 and TRBJ1-1, reads EPEVTQTPSHQVTQMGQEVILRCVPISNHLYFYWYRQILGQKVEFLVSFYNNEISEKSEIFDDQFSVERPDGSNFTLKIRSTKLEDSAMYFCASSETWAGSNPEAFFGQGTRLTVV.

Points on this clone: The junction differs from germline at one of its ends, possibly a read error. The rearrangement links TRBV7-7 to TRBJ2-5; 10 positions agree with TRBD2. Germline-derived CDR1 and CDR2 are SSHAT and FNYEAQ (reference sequence). The CDR3 spans 15 residues. The CDR3 DNA reads TGTGCTAGCAGCCGACTAGCGGGCTCTGAAGAGACCCAGTACTTC. This gives the protein CASSRLAGSEETQYF.

The V gene is TRBV6-5, the J gene TRBJ2-2, with 11 nucleotides matching TRBD1. The CDR3 extends over 15 amino acids. The trim removed 6 bases at V and 6 bases at J, leaving 6 bases unmatched. From germline, CDR1 is MNHEY and CDR2 SVGAGI. The CDR3 reads CASSPGTGGPGELFF. In DNA form, the CDR3 reads TGTGCCAGCAGCCCCGGGACAGGGGGTCCCGGGGAGCTGTTTTTT.

The chain is built from TRBV7-2 and TRBJ1-4; D ambiguous. V lost 5 bases, J lost 0 bases, and 16 bases lay in between. From germline, CDR1 is SGHTA and CDR2 FQGNSA. This CDR3 has 17 residues. The CDR3 spells CASSRGKVPATNEKLFF. In DNA, the CDR3 is TGTGCCAGCAGCCGCGGGAAAGTCCCTGCAACTAATGAAAAACTGTTTTTT.

This clone was seen a few times. The CDR3 DNA sequence: TGTGCCAGTAGTAGGGGACAGGACTACTATGGCTACACCTTC. Translation: CASSRGQDYYGYTF. The rearrangement uses TRBV19 and TRBJ1-2; 8 nucleotides align to TRBD1. CDR1 and CDR2 from the germline V gene are LNHDA and SQIVND (reference sequence). Trimming took 4 bases from V and 3 from J; bases not matched to a gene: 4. The CDR3 is 14 amino acids.

This sequence joins TRBV19 and TRBJ2-5; 7 positions agree with TRBD1. From germline, CDR1 is LNHDA and CDR2 SQIVND (reference sequence). The trim removed 5 bases at V and 0 bases at J, leaving 6 bases unmatched. The CDR3 loop spans 15 amino acids. CDR3 in DNA: TGTGCCAGTAGTCGCCGGGACAGACACCAAGAGACCCAGTACTTC. Its protein is CASSRRDRHQETQYF.

The rearrangement uses TRBV5-4 and TRBJ2-7, with TRBD2 as a possible D gene (6 bases). The V gene lost 4 bases and the J gene lost 3 bases, with 17 bases spanning the gap. Germline CDR1 is SGHNT and CDR2 is YYREEE (reference sequence). This CDR3 is built from 15 residues. CDR3 region: CASSPGGGGVYEQYF. The CDR3 region has the DNA TGTGCCAGCAGCCCCGGGGGAGGAGGCGTCTACGAGCAGTACTTC.

V usage is TRBV7-2 and J usage is TRBJ2-2; D remains ambiguous. Germline CDR1 reads SGHTA; CDR2 reads FQGNSA. The germline V and J ends were trimmed by 5 bases and 4 bases, with 14 bases remaining between them. The CDR3 runs 15 residues. CDR3 sequence: CASSPWSASTGELFF. CDR3 nucleotide sequence: TGTGCCAGCAGCCCGTGGAGCGCTAGCACCGGGGAGCTGTTTTTT.

Only a few counts were recorded for this clone. The CDR3 DNA sequence: TGTGCCACCCACCGGGACACTTACACAGATACGCAGTATTTT. This encodes CATHRDTYTDTQYF. V is TRBV6-1 and J is TRBJ2-3, with D perhaps matching TRBD1 (6 bases). The germline V and J ends were trimmed by 10 bases and 2 bases, with 16 bases remaining between them. CDR1 and CDR2 (germline): MNHNS, SASEGT. The CDR3 is made up of 14 amino acids.

V usage is TRBV10-1 and J usage is TRBJ1-4; D might be TRBD1 (6 bases). CDR3 size: 14 residues. Trimming stripped 3 bases from V and 6 bases from J, with 11 bases between. From germline, CDR1 is WNHNN and CDR2 SYGVQD (reference sequence). CDR3 sequence (DNA): TGCGCCAGCAGTGATGGGGGCTCGGATGAAAAACTGTTTTTT. Amino acid sequence: CASSDGGSDEKLFF.

The chain combines TRBV19 with TRBJ2-1; 15 bases fit TRBD2. V lost 6 bases, J lost 0 bases, and 12 bases stayed unmatched. CDR1 LNHDA and CDR2 SQIVND come from the germline V gene (reference sequence). The CDR3 sequence is 20 residues long. CDR3 in amino acids: CASSPKGLAGGPVSYNEQFF. CDR3 bases: TGTGCCAGTAGCCCCAAAGGACTAGCGGGAGGGCCTGTCTCCTACAATGAGCAGTTCTTC.

This clone has more than one count but fewer than ten. This rearrangement joins TRBV5-1 to TRBJ2-7; 9 nucleotides line up with TRBD2. Germline CDR1 is SGHRS and CDR2 is YFSETQ. The J segment lost 0 bases and the V segment lost 0 bases, leaving 4 bases of the junction unmatched. This CDR3 contains 16 residues. The CDR3 protein is CASSLEGGGASYEQYF. CDR3 nucleotide sequence: TGCGCCAGCAGCTTGGAGGGCGGGGGGGCCTCCTACGAGCAGTACTTC.

This clone was seen more than once but under ten times. The rearrangement uses TRBV27 and TRBJ2-3; 10 bases are shared with TRBD1. CDR3 length: 16 amino acids. The V gene end was trimmed by 6 bases and the J gene end by 1 base; junction bases not matched to a gene: 7. Germline assignment: CDR1 MNHEY and CDR2 SMNVEV (reference sequence). In DNA, the CDR3 is TGTGCCAGCAGCCAAAGGACAGGGGGAGGCACAGATACGCAGTATTTT. Protein sequence: CASSQRTGGGTDTQYF.

The chain carries TRBV5-4 and TRBJ1-6; the D gene is possibly TRBD1 (6 bases). CDR1 and CDR2 from the germline V gene are SGHNT and YYREEE (reference sequence). The CDR3 loop spans 14 amino acids. Between the trimmed V and J ends, which lost 4 bases and 14 bases, there was a span of 19 bases. CDR3 coding DNA: TGTGCCAGCAGCCCTGAGGGGGATCACTTCGCCCTCCACTTT. Amino acid sequence: CASSPEGDHFALHF.

This chain links TRBV6-5 with TRBJ2-7; 14 bases match TRBD2. The CDR3 has 16 amino acids. Per the germline V gene, CDR1 is MNHEY and CDR2 is SVGAGI. J was trimmed by 4 bases and V by 4 bases; bases with no gene match: 6. CDR3 sequence reads: CASSSGLAGVGYEQYF. CDR3 DNA sequence: TGTGCCAGCAGTTCGGGACTAGCGGGAGTGGGGTACGAGCAGTACTTC.

V is TRBV29-1 and J is TRBJ2-2; D may be TRBD2 (7 bases). CDR3 length equals 15 residues. Germline CDR1 and CDR2: SQVTM and ANQGSEA. V lost 1 base to trimming and J lost 2 bases, with 11 bases between them. The CDR3 bases are TGCAGCGTTGAAGGGGGGGGGCTCAACACCGGGGAGCTGTTTTTT. This translates into CSVEGGGLNTGELFF.

This clone has just a few counts. This rearrangement joins TRBV5-4 to TRBJ2-4, with 9 bases lining up with TRBD2. The CDR3 has 14 amino acids. After removal of 2 bases from V and 13 bases from J, the junction contained 10 bases not matched to a gene. Germline V lookup: CDR1 SGHNT, CDR2 YYREEE (reference sequence). The CDR3 DNA reads as TGTGCCAGCAGCTTTAGGCTAGCGGGGTCGCCCCAGTACTTC. Translation gives CASSFRLAGSPQYF.

This chain connects TRBV6-1 to TRBJ2-7, with 8 bases fitting TRBD1. CDR1 and CDR2 (germline): MNHNS, SASEGT. V lost 4 bases to trimming and J lost 7 bases; unmatched junction nucleotides: 12. This CDR3 is built from 15 residues. DNA for the CDR3: TGTGCCAGCAGTGCCCGGACAGGGAATTCGCGAGAGCAGTACTTC. It yields the protein CASSARTGNSREQYF.

This clone was seen only a few times. Compared with germline, one end of the junction differs, possibly owing to a read error. The rearrangement links TRBV5-1 to TRBJ1-1; D not resolved. The CDR3 runs to 14 residues. Germline values: CDR1 SGHRS, CDR2 YFSETQ. CDR3 DNA: TGCGTCAGCAGCCGTGGAGAGTGGGACACTGAAGCTTTCTTT. It is translated as CVSSRGEWDTEAFF.

The table lists this clone with a few counts. The chain combines TRBV6-1 with TRBJ2-1; 8 bases are shared with TRBD2. The V gene end was trimmed by 2 bases and the J gene end by 8 bases; junction bases not matched to a gene: 5. The CDR3 spans 14 residues. Germline assignment: CDR1 MNHNS and CDR2 SASEGT. The CDR3 bases are TGTGCCAGCAGTGAAACGGGGGGGCCCTATGAGCAGTTCTTC. This encodes CASSETGGPYEQFF.

This clone turned up a few times. The V gene is TRBV19, the J gene TRBJ1-1, with D perhaps matching TRBD1 (6 bases). This CDR3 contains 13 residues. V dropped 3 bases and J dropped 3 bases, with 8 bases sitting between them. CDR1 and CDR2 from the germline V gene are LNHDA and SQIVND (reference sequence). This chain's CDR3 is CASSIDRHTEAFF. The CDR3 DNA reads TGTGCCAGTAGTATCGACAGGCACACTGAAGCTTTCTTT.

The rearrangement links TRBV11-2 to TRBJ2-7; possible D gene TRBD2, 7 bases. The CDR3 contains 15 residues. V was cut by 9 bases and J by 0 bases, with 18 bases left in between. Germline CDR1 and CDR2: SGHAT and FQNNGV. CDR3 loop: CASRGAGAPSYEQYF. In DNA form, the CDR3 reads TGTGCCAGTAGGGGCGCGGGGGCCCCCTCCTACGAGCAGTACTTC.

The V and J genes are TRBV7-3 and TRBJ2-1, with TRBD2 identical over 9 bases. The CDR3 is 16 residues long. The germline V gene has CDR1 SGHTA and CDR2 FQGTGA. The ends lost 5 bases at V and 3 bases at J; junction bases unmatched: 8. DNA for the CDR3: TGTGCCAGCAGCATGGATAGCGGGGGACTCTACAATGAGCAGTTCTTC. Translating it yields CASSMDSGGLYNEQFF.

The genes are TRBV9 and TRBJ2-3; TRBD1 is a possible D gene (6 bases). CDR3 length: 15 amino acids. Between the trimmed V and J ends, which lost 0 bases and 2 bases, there was a span of 10 bases. Germline V gene sequence: CDR1 SGDLS, CDR2 YYNGEE. CDR3 in amino acids: CASSVAGDPTDTQYF. In nucleotides, the CDR3 is TGTGCCAGCAGCGTAGCAGGGGACCCCACAGATACGCAGTATTTT.

The chain is built from TRBV15 and TRBJ2-1, with 7 bases matching TRBD2. Losses at the gene ends were 4 bases for V and 4 bases for J; bases not matched to a gene: 16. The CDR3 spans 18 residues. Germline V gene data show CDR1 as LNHNV and CDR2 as YYDKDF (reference sequence). CDR3: CATSIQRGGHLLYNEQFF. The CDR3 region has the DNA TGTGCCACCAGCATACAGCGGGGAGGACATCTACTTTACAATGAGCAGTTCTTC.